This T cell receptor (beta chain) was obtained from a study of T cell repertoires in cytomegalovirus infection. Study details: Public TCR beta signatures indicated both CMV infection and matching HLA type.

TCRdb recomputed calls from the reads with MiXCR, one row per CDR3 protein. This sample has hundreds of thousands of distinct CDR3 sequences; approximately 25% occur once, and the top ten carry approximately 8.2%. This clonotype turned up a few times. From germline, CDR1 is SGHDN and CDR2 FVKESK. Trimming pared 3 bases from V and 2 bases from J, leaving 14 bases between. This CDR3 contains 16 residues. V and J are TRBV14 and TRBJ2-1; D possibly corresponds to TRBD2 (6 bases). The specimen was CD8+ T cells from PBMCs. The clonotype originates from a human donor in good health (CMV status not recorded). Some clones in this sample may be carry-over from other donors' samples. CDR3 bases: TGTGCCAGCAGCCACCAAGCGGGCCTTACCTACAATGAGCAGTTCTTC. Protein: CASSHQAGLTYNEQFF.